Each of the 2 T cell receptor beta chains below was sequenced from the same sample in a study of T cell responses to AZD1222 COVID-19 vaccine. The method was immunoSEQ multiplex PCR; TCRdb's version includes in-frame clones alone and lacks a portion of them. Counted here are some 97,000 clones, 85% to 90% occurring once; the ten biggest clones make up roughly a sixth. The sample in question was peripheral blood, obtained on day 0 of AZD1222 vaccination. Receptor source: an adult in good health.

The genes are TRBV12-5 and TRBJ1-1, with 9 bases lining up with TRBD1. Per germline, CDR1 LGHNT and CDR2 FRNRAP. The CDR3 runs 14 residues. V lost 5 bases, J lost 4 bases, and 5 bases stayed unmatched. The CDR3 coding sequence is TGTGCTAGTGGTGGCGGGACAGGGAGCACTGAAGCTTTCTTT. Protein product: CASGGGTGSTEAFF.

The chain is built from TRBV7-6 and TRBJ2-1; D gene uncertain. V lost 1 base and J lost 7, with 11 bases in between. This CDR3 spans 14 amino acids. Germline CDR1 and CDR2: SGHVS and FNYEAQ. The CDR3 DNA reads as TGTGCCAGCAGCTTAGATCTGGGTTATAATGAGCAGTTCTTC. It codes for CASSLDLGYNEQFF.